Shown below are 25 T cell receptor beta chains from a single sample sequenced in a study of cytomegalovirus exposure and HLA in healthy donors. The study ran its PCR with 60 Vbeta and 13 Jbeta primers. Sequencing was performed with immunoSEQ multiplex PCR; in TCRdb, only in-frame clones are kept and a portion is missing. The sample has about 200,000 clones, and its top ten clones hold roughly 1.2%. The source material was PBMCs. The receptors come from a girl aged 2 to 9 in good health and CMV-seropositive.

This chain joins TRBV28 and TRBJ1-2; 7 positions match TRBD1. This CDR3 is 19 amino acids long. CDR1 and CDR2 from the germline V gene are MDHEN and SYDVKM. V lost 4 bases and J lost 2; bases outside the gene matches: 19. Here the CDR3 reads CASSSLWHTGALANYGYTF. For the CDR3, the DNA is TGTGCCAGCAGTTCTCTATGGCACACAGGGGCTTTAGCGAACTATGGCTACACCTTC.

This chain joins TRBV7-8 and TRBJ2-7, with 14 bases identical to TRBD2. CDR3 length equals 16 residues. V lost 1 base to trimming and J lost 3 bases; unmatched junction nucleotides: 2. Germline CDR1 SGHVS, CDR2 FQNEAQ. The CDR3: CASSLGTSGRFYEQYF. CDR3 nucleotide sequence: TGTGCCAGCAGCTTAGGGACTAGCGGGAGGTTCTACGAGCAGTACTTC.

The gene calls are TRBV5-1 and TRBJ1-1; the match to TRBD1 covers 8 bases. The CDR3 runs 15 residues. J lost 3 bases, V lost 4 bases, and 8 bases had no gene match. CDR1 is SGHRS and CDR2 is YFSETQ in the germline V gene. Here the CDR3 DNA reads TGCGCCAGCAGCACATTCCAGGGGGCTGACACTGAAGCTTTCTTT. It yields the protein CASSTFQGADTEAFF. The full variable domain, completed using reference TRBV5-1 and TRBJ1-1, is KAGVTQTPRYLIKTRGQQVTLSCSPISGHRSVSWYQQTPGQGLQFLFEYFSETQRNKGNFPGRFSGRQFSNSRSEMNVSTLELGDSALYLCASSTFQGADTEAFFGQGTRLTVV.

The chain carries TRBV5-1 and TRBJ2-7; weak D call: TRBD1 (6 bases). Germline V lookup: CDR1 SGHRS, CDR2 YFSETQ. V lost 4 bases and J lost 8, with 25 bases in between. The CDR3 runs to 16 residues. CDR3 in amino acids: CASSADRISYEHQQYF. The CDR3 nucleotides read TGCGCCAGCAGCGCTGACAGGATTTCTTACGAGCATCAGCAGTACTTC.

The J gene is TRBJ2-1, the V gene TRBV4-2, with 14 bases that match TRBD2. V lost 4 bases and J lost 9; bases outside the gene matches: 8. CDR3 length equals 16 residues. CDR1 is LGHNA and CDR2 is YNFKEQ in the germline V gene. CDR3 bases: TGTGCCAGCAGCCTTTCCGGGACTAGCGGGAGTAGTGAGCAGTTCTTC. Translated: CASSLSGTSGSSEQFF.

This chain uses TRBV7-9 with TRBJ2-1, with no clear D. The V end was cut by 8 bases, the J end by 4 bases, with 18 bases between. Germline CDR1 is SEHNR and CDR2 is FQNEAQ (reference sequence). The CDR3 spans 15 residues. CDR3 nucleotides: TGTGCCAGCGGCCCCCTGGTGTCCCTTTACAATGAGCAGTTCTTC. Translation: CASGPLVSLYNEQFF.

This chain links TRBV4-2 with TRBJ2-4, with 14 nucleotides matching TRBD2. Germline assignment: CDR1 LGHNA and CDR2 YNFKEQ. The CDR3 length is 17 residues. The trim removed 2 bases at V and 8 bases at J, leaving 8 bases unmatched. The CDR3 region has the DNA TGTGCCAGCAGCCAACTCGGGACTAGCGGGAGAGGGGACATTCAGTACTTC. Its protein product is CASSQLGTSGRGDIQYF.

This chain connects TRBV6-5 to TRBJ1-1; TRBD1 agrees at 8 bases. The germline V gene has CDR1 MNHEY and CDR2 SVGAGI. This CDR3 has 13 amino acids. V dropped 5 bases and J dropped 3; count of bases not matched to a gene: 2. The CDR3 region has the DNA TGTGCCAGCAGTACACAGGGGGACACTGAAGCTTTCTTT. It encodes CASSTQGDTEAFF.

This chain links TRBV2 with TRBJ2-6; 15 bases match TRBD2. After removal of 4 bases from V and 0 bases from J, the junction contained 1 base not matched to a gene. Germline CDR1 is SNHLY and CDR2 is FYNNEI. The CDR3 totals 18 residues. CDR3 amino acids: CASSGTSGRVSGANVLTF. The CDR3 DNA reads TGTGCCAGCAGTGGGACTAGCGGGAGGGTCTCTGGGGCCAACGTCCTGACTTTC.

This chain connects TRBV5-1 to TRBJ2-7, with D possibly matching TRBD2 (7 bases). CDR1 SGHRS and CDR2 YFSETQ come from the germline V gene. V was pared by 0 bases and J by 4 bases, with 17 bases between. The CDR3 length is 16 residues. CDR3 amino acids: CASSLGSGGASYEQYF. CDR3 DNA: TGCGCCAGCAGCTTGGGCTCGGGGGGCGCATCGTACGAGCAGTACTTC. The whole variable domain, filled in from reference TRBV5-1 and TRBJ2-7, reads KAGVTQTPRYLIKTRGQQVTLSCSPISGHRSVSWYQQTPGQGLQFLFEYFSETQRNKGNFPGRFSGRQFSNSRSEMNVSTLELGDSALYLCASSLGSGGASYEQYFGPGTRLTVT.

V is TRBV6-4 and J is TRBJ1-5; D gene uncertain. Trimming cost V 4 bases and J 6 bases, with 10 bases left between them. This CDR3 has 13 residues. The V gene's germline CDR1 is MRHNA and CDR2 SNTAGT. The CDR3 DNA sequence: TGTGCCAGCAGTGGTGGGCCAGGTCAGCCCCAGCATTTT. This codes for CASSGGPGQPQHF.

The V and J genes are TRBV29-1 and TRBJ2-5; 8 bases are shared with TRBD2. The closer fit of TRBJ2-7 to the DNA end suggests the J call may be wrong. Per the germline V gene, CDR1 is SQVTM and CDR2 is ANQGSEA. The CDR3 loop spans 14 amino acids. The CDR3 protein is CSVEGPGGIYEQYF. The CDR3 region has the DNA TGCAGCGTTGAGGGCCCGGGAGGGATCTACGAGCAGTACTTC.

This chain links TRBV5-4 with TRBJ2-3; the match to TRBD1 covers 12 bases. The junction had 7 bases not matched to a gene; V was cut back by 4 bases and J by 4 bases. This CDR3 comprises 16 residues. Germline-derived CDR1 and CDR2 are SGHNT and YYREEE (reference sequence). CDR3 in amino acids: CASSLGTGGESDTQYF. CDR3 coding DNA: TGTGCCAGCAGCCTCGGGACAGGGGGCGAGTCAGATACGCAGTATTTT.

This sequence joins TRBV7-2 and TRBJ2-3; D is perhaps TRBD1 (5 bases). Germline V gene data show CDR1 as SGHTA and CDR2 as FQGNSA. This CDR3 has 15 amino acids. The V end lost 5 bases, the J end lost 7 bases, and 19 bases lay between the germline ends. The CDR3 DNA reads as TGTGCCAGCAGCCCAACAGGAGAGAGGTCCTATACGCAGTATTTT. This encodes CASSPTGERSYTQYF.

The chain employs TRBV19 and TRBJ2-1; TRBD2 matches 7 bases. J was trimmed by 2 bases and V by 5 bases; bases with no gene match: 9. The CDR3 consists of 16 residues. In germline, CDR1 is LNHDA, CDR2 SQIVND (reference sequence). This CDR3 reads CASSGKAGPTYNEQFF. The CDR3, as DNA: TGTGCCAGTAGTGGAAAAGCGGGACCGACCTACAATGAGCAGTTCTTC.

J is TRBJ1-5 and V is TRBV28, with D maybe TRBD1 (6 bases). Trimming pared 5 bases from V and 8 bases from J, leaving 25 bases between. This CDR3 comprises 17 residues. Germline-derived CDR1 and CDR2 are MDHEN and SYDVKM. In DNA form, the CDR3 reads TGTGCCAGCAGTCGGCGTGGTGTTCGGGGGGCCGGGGAGCCCCAGCATTTT. This encodes CASSRRGVRGAGEPQHF.

The V call is TRBV2, the J call TRBJ2-3; D might be TRBD1 (6 bases). V was trimmed by 8 bases and J by 1 base, leaving 19 bases between them. This CDR3 spans 16 amino acids. Germline CDR1 reads SNHLY; CDR2 reads FYNNEI. CDR3 loop: CASCQQGIGGTDTQYF. CDR3 sequence (DNA): TGTGCCAGCTGTCAACAGGGCATTGGGGGCACAGATACGCAGTATTTT.

The chain uses TRBV28 and TRBJ2-7; a weak D match, TRBD1 (5 bases). CDR1 and CDR2 from the germline V gene are MDHEN and SYDVKM. The V gene lost 3 bases and the J gene lost 3 bases, with 6 bases spanning the gap. The CDR3 consists of 12 residues. The CDR3 reads CASSFQGYEQYF. CDR3 sequence (DNA): TGTGCCAGCAGTTTCCAGGGCTACGAGCAGTACTTC.

The chain combines TRBV7-2 with TRBJ2-5, with TRBD1 matching 8 bases. Trimming removed 5 bases from V and 2 bases from J; junction bases left unmatched: 7. CDR1 is SGHTA and CDR2 is FQGNSA in the germline V gene. This CDR3 is built from 15 residues. Here the CDR3 DNA reads TGTGCCAGCAGCCGTTCGGACAGGGAGCAAGAGACCCAGTACTTC. The encoded protein is CASSRSDREQETQYF. Combining the CDR3 with reference TRBV7-2 and TRBJ2-5 gives the whole variable domain GAGVSQSPSNKVTEKGKDVELRCDPISGHTALYWYRQSLGQGLEFLIYFQGNSAPDKSGLPSDRFSAERTGGSVSTLTIQRTQQEDSAVYLCASSRSDREQETQYFGPGTRLLVL.

The J gene is TRBJ1-4, the V gene TRBV19, with 7 bases lining up with TRBD1. Germline V gives CDR1 LNHDA, CDR2 SQIVND (reference sequence). This CDR3 region has 18 residues. V was pared by 8 bases and J by 0 bases, with 15 bases of the junction left unmatched. This chain's CDR3 is CASDPRGTDGPTNEKLFF. The CDR3 DNA follows: TGTGCCAGTGACCCCCGGGGGACAGACGGCCCAACTAATGAAAAACTGTTTTTT. Drawing the rest from reference TRBV19 and TRBJ1-4, the complete variable domain is DGGITQSPKYLFRKEGQNVTLSCEQNLNHDAMYWYRQDPGQGLRLIYYSQIVNDFQKGDIAEGYSVSREKKESFPLTVTSAQKNPTAFYLCASDPRGTDGPTNEKLFFGSGTQLSVL.

The chain carries TRBV5-1 and TRBJ2-5, with a tentative D call TRBD2 (5 bases). The germline V gene encodes CDR1 SGHRS and CDR2 YFSETQ. The CDR3 extends over 13 amino acids. Trimming cost V 3 bases and J 5 bases, with 11 bases left between them. DNA of the CDR3: TGCGCCAGCAGCTCGGGATCGAAGGAGACCCAGTACTTC. Translating gives CASSSGSKETQYF.

V gene TRBV11-2 combines with J gene TRBJ2-1, with 10 bases matching TRBD1. Germline V CDR1 and CDR2: SGHAT, FQNNGV. With 0 bases clipped from V and 10 bases from J, the junction kept 6 bases outside the gene matches. The CDR3 is 15 amino acids. In DNA, the CDR3 is TGTGCCAGCAGCTTAGATCGGACAGGGGGAACGGAGCAGTTCTTC. Its translation: CASSLDRTGGTEQFF.

With respect to this clone: It is likely a read error, because the conserved phenylalanine at the end of the CDR3 is missing. The V call is TRBV5-1, the J call TRBJ1-1, with D maybe TRBD1 (5 bases). The CDR3 loop spans 15 amino acids. Germline CDR1 reads SGHRS; CDR2 reads YFSETQ. V was pared by 3 bases and J by 2 bases, with 14 bases between. The CDR3 nucleotides are TGCGCCAGCAGCTGGGGGGTTGTGCGAAACACTGAAGCTTTCCTT. This gives the protein CASSWGVVRNTEAFL.

The gene calls are TRBV28 and TRBJ2-5; 8 nucleotides align to TRBD2. CDR3 length: 16 residues. The germline CDR1 and CDR2 sequences are MDHEN and SYDVKM. Trimming took 3 bases from V and 3 from J; bases not matched to a gene: 9. The CDR3 sequence: CASSFGPLAGEETQYF. CDR3 nucleotides: TGTGCCAGCAGTTTCGGACCGCTAGCGGGTGAAGAGACCCAGTACTTC.

The chain links TRBV7-2 to TRBJ2-1, with 7 bases that match TRBD2. V lost 7 bases to trimming and J lost 2 bases; unmatched junction nucleotides: 5. This CDR3 has 14 residues. Germline V gives CDR1 SGHTA, CDR2 FQGNSA. The CDR3 coding sequence is TGTGCCAGCACCGATGGACTAGCCTACAATGAGCAGTTCTTC. Its translation: CASTDGLAYNEQFF.